Given below is one TCR beta chain in context. Its antigen specificity is not known. The sample holds no much larger clone one base away, and base qualities are not on file. Libraries were prepared through the immunoSEQ multiplex PCR assay. For the multiplex PCR, a mixture combining 60 forward primers for TCR Vbeta segments and 13 reverse primers for TCR Jbeta segments was used. Amplification of the CDR3 region of rearranged TCR beta genes was performed with a multiplex PCR assay on genomic DNA. On the Illumina HiSeq System, the amplified TCR beta libraries were sequenced as 87-base-pair reads. The paper's data handling went like this. Across the roughly 600 repertoires, a later analysis counted some 81 million unique TCR beta chains, roughly 11 million of which were shared by at least two donors. To remove PCR and sequencing errors, raw reads were error-corrected and collapsed into unique sequences using a nearest-neighbor algorithm that merged closely related sequences. CDR3 sequences were aligned to IMGT reference sequences to assign V, D and J gene segments. Each retained sequence needed at least a six-nucleotide match to both a V gene segment and a J gene segment. Rearrangements were classified as productive when the CDR3 lacked stop codons and remained in frame with V and J, and all other rearrangements were classified as non-productive. Following IMGT convention, CDR3 was defined as the stretch from the second conserved V-encoded cysteine up to the conserved J-encoded phenylalanine. The earlier analysis of 587 of the donors excluded sequences that lacked an unambiguous match to a single V gene segment. In an earlier analysis of around 590 of the donors, a V segment was called functional when productive rearrangements were above 56.7%, and segregating when the standard deviation between donors exceeded 5%. A statistical classification framework was built for diagnosing cytomegalovirus status from the catalog of TCR beta chain sequences. A later analysis assigned V and J genes by comparing TCR nucleotide sequences with IMGT/GENE-DB human TR gene sequences. Using the TCRdist pipeline, a later analysis assigned CDR3 sequences along with most-parsimonious VDJ recombination scenarios. In a later analysis, every TCR beta chain was defined by the combination of its CDR3 amino acid sequence and its V-gene family, and reads without a unique V-gene family were dropped. As a way to deal with suspected cross-contamination and a sequencing artifact, a later analysis dropped 640 or so nucleotide sequences that were highly shared and had low generation probability. For each public chain, a later analysis derived a clonal expansion index from normalized ranks of inferred template counts within each repertoire. In a later analysis, generation probabilities were computed with a VDJ recombination model fitted to out-of-frame rearrangements, and the resulting probabilities were checked against IGoR. Hypergeometric tests were used in a later analysis to score TCR-TCR, TCR-HLA and TCR-CMV co-occurrence, with a repertoire-size bias correction applied to the TCR pairs. To estimate false discovery rates, a later analysis permuted the HLA or CMV assignments 20 times. In a later analysis, co-occurring TCRs were grouped using DBSCAN, and TCRdist sequence similarity was added for clustering within HLA-allele-positive subsets. Repertoires with fewer than 30,000 or more than 120,000 public chains, plus five repertoires with anomalous nucleotide sharing, were excluded from co-occurrence clustering. Sourced from immuneACCESS, this table was stored by TCRdb with only in-frame sequences that have V and J called. A share of the clones is absent; for the studies checked, an unresolved V gene accounts for under half, and the remainder has no known explanation. V, J and clone size are those of that table, while D and trimming were read from the DNA. This sample gives more than 120,000 clones in total; 80% to 85% of them show up just once. The top ten clones comprise under 3.5% of the sample.

The cohort consisted of fewer than 700 healthy bone marrow donors. All cohort members were sampled while nominally healthy, although unrecorded immune exposures were likely present. The donor tested CMV seronegative and was one of the 352 seronegative cohort members. Each donor provided a peripheral blood sample, and peripheral blood mononuclear cells were used for TCR beta sequencing. The Qiagen DNeasy Blood Extraction Kit was used to extract genomic DNA from the blood cell samples. This sample is drawn from a study of cytomegalovirus exposure and HLA in healthy donors (dated by TCRdb to about 2017). Concerning the study at large: An earlier analysis of approximately 600 of the donors reported 250 to 350 Gb of sequence data and 117 million unique TCR beta sequences from 150 million to 200 million T cells. About 300 gigabases of sequencing data and roughly 90 million unique TCR sequences were included in an early release covering over 600 HLA-typed donors. Of the roughly 400 genotyped donors, 65% to 90% fell in the genetic ancestry cluster associated with self-reported Caucasian donors. The aim of the study was to test whether cataloging public T cell receptors could identify signatures of past pathogen exposure. The T cell repertoires of under 750 subjects were profiled by immunosequencing and related to cytomegalovirus serostatus. Besides the first cohort of 666 subjects, a separate validation cohort made up of over 95 different subjects was used. To predict cytomegalovirus infection status, the study brought together high-throughput TCR immunosequencing, statistical association of individual TCRs with disease status, and machine learning. A later analysis re-analyzed previously published TCR beta repertoires from several hundred donors and added high-resolution HLA genotyping to study TCR occurrence patterns. Rather than using new phenotypic data, the later analysis identified candidate immune exposures from TCR beta sequences and from how often those sequences occurred across donors. An earlier analysis of approximately 580 of the donors used high-throughput TCR beta sequencing to judge whether each TCR beta V gene segment behaved as functional or pseudogenic. Donor age, sex, ethnicity and CMV serostatus were collected together with the repertoire data. In a later genetic analysis, genome-wide SNP genotypes for about three fifths of the 666 donors were used, and that subset was treated as a discovery cohort. All discovery cohort repertoires had been generated on a single sequencing platform. HLA typing included class I and class II loci at four-digit resolution. Typing coverage differed by locus: A, B, C, DRB1 and DQB1 were typed in roughly 620-640 donors, DQA1 in about 560, DPA1 in approximately 600, and DPB1 in around 490. Five DR-DQ haplotypes were treated as single units for association and clustering because of strong linkage in the cohort. Among 350 to 400 genotyped donors of the cohort, an average of about 240,000 unique TCR beta nucleotide sequences were sequenced per donor, roughly 18% of them non-productive. What the work shows at the level of the full study, not this receptor alone: Cytomegalovirus status was reported to be diagnosed by the classifier with high specificity and sensitivity in both the original and validation cohorts. Broadly in line with IMGT annotations, most TCR beta V segments showed up in productive rearrangements about 87% or about 30% of the time in an earlier analysis of a few hundred of the donors. Several of the top co-occurrence clusters appeared to be linked to parvovirus B19, influenza, CMV and Epstein-Barr virus, according to a later analysis. A further reported finding was that TCR beta sequences accurately predicted the HLA-A and HLA-B alleles for most subjects in the first cohort. Presence/absence analyses assumed roughly uniform sequencing depth across donors, an assumption that may not hold. The study gave a list of roughly 150 TCR beta chains associated with cytomegalovirus. The cohort was sequenced for TCR beta chains only, and without alpha or paired-chain data the features that could be detected were limited. Compared with equally common non-associated chains, HLA-associated TCR beta chains in a later analysis were more clonally expanded and had lower generation probabilities. Linkage disequilibrium might explain the correlated functional status among segregating V segments, but an unknown experimental factor could not be excluded. When HLA alleles, especially DR and DQ, strongly co-occurred, TCR associations were difficult to assign to individual alleles. Most TCR sequences were seen in very few donors, while some public TCRs were found in many individuals. A later genetic analysis reported fewer N-insertions in productive TCRs among donors in an Asian-associated ancestry cluster than the approximately 670-donor mean. Because counts were too low, around 17 rarely observed V segments, including chromosome 9 orphons, were left out of the earlier analysis of several hundred of the donors. A later analysis found that most CMV-associated TCR beta chains appeared HLA-restricted, with HLA associations seemingly driven largely by CMV exposure. The only immune exposure information available for the cohort was CMV serostatus. According to the authors, the approach could potentially be generalized to other disease states and immunological phenotypes. An association between a missense DCLRE1C variant and V-gene and J-gene trimming of TCR beta chains was found in a later genetic analysis and replicated in an independent cohort. The 87-base-pair reads could not distinguish some IMGT-functional V segments, including TRBV6-2 and TRBV6-3, so those segments were excluded. In a later analysis, the rate of TCR association differed among HLA loci, with DRB1 alleles having the most associated TCRs and HLA-C alleles having the fewest. HLA typing was unavailable for some donors at each locus, so association tests used only the typed subset. A group of highly shared sequence variants was considered likely to be a technical artifact of the sequencing pipeline. In a later analysis, 15,000 to 20,000 TCR beta sequences were associated with specific HLA alleles at a false discovery rate of 0.05. Three of the identified cytomegalovirus-associated TCR beta chains were confirmed in vitro to be specific for cytomegalovirus antigens.

CDR1 and CDR2 were assigned from the germline V gene as SGHDT and YYEEEE. V has 4 bases trimmed and J has 3 bases trimmed; junction bases matching no gene number 7. The CDR3 starts with the cysteine, ends with the phenylalanine, and has 14 residues. CDR3 DNA is the only sequence kept; it has 42 bases, read in frame from the first base. Sequenced: PBMCs. Recombination joined TRBV5-6 with TRBJ2-7, with 7 bases matching TRBD1. This TCR was recovered from a woman aged 30 to 39 in good health and CMV-seronegative. The sequenced DNA is TGTGCCAGCAGCCGGCCGGGACAGCTCTACGAGCAGTACTTC. Translated, this gives CASSRPGQLYEQYF. Extended through the reference TRBV5-6 and TRBJ2-7 proteins, this CDR3 yields the full variable domain: DAGVTQSPTHLIKTRGQQVTLRCSPKSGHDTVSWYQQALGQGPQFIFQYYEEEERQRGNFPDRFSGHQFPNYSSELNVNALLLGDSALYLCASSRPGQLYEQYFGPGTRLTVT.